This T cell receptor beta chain is from a study of T cells expressing NK-cell markers. TCRdb reanalyzed the 5' RACE reads and collapses them to one entry per CDR3 protein, without DNA. This sample contains fewer than 400,000 distinct CDR3 sequences. Points on this clonotype: What it recognizes is unknown.

The CDR3 has 18 amino acids. Germline V lookup: CDR1 SGHDT, CDR2 YYEEEE. Findings and limits, study-wide: In a group of five to seven donors, dominant NKG2C+ clonotypes represented about 1.0-7.5% of CD8+ T cells.

The receptor was derived from a woman aged 50 to 60 in good health. This chain joins TRBV5-6 and TRBJ2-7; there is no DNA to check the TCRdb D call of TRBD2. Sample: blood T cells: a sorted CD56 or NKG2C T cell subset, CD4+ or CD8+ T cells, or bulk PBMC T cells (not recorded which). The CDR3 spells CASSSGTSAISISLEQYF.